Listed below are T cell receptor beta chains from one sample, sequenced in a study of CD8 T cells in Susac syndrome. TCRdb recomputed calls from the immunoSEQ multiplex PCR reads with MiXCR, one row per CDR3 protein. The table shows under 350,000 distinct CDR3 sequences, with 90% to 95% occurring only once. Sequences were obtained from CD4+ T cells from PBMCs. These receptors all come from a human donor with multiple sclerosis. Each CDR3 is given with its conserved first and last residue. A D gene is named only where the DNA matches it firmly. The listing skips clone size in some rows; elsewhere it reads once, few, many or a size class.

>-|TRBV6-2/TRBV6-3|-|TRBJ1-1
CASSANLDSTPEAFF
TGTGCCAGCAGTGCAAACCTTGACAGTACTCCTGAAGCTTTCTTT
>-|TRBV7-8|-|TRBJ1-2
CASSLVAGPYGYTF
TGTGCCAGCAGCTTGGTCGCAGGACCCTATGGCTACACCTTC
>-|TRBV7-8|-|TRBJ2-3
CASSLASGVGGPNTQYF
TGTGCCAGCAGCTTAGCGAGCGGGGTTGGGGGGCCGAATACGCAGTATTTT
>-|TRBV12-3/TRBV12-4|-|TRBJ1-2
CASSSYGGPYGYTF
TGTGCCAGCAGTTCCTACGGGGGCCCCTATGGCTACACCTTC
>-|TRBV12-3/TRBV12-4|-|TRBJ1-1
CASSFHPLQGSTEAFF
TGTGCCAGCAGTTTTCACCCCCTGCAGGGATCCACTGAAGCTTTCTTT
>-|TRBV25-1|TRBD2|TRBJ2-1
CASSPSGGGRATNEQFF
TGTGCCAGCAGCCCCAGTGGAGGCGGGAGGGCCACGAATGAGCAGTTCTTC
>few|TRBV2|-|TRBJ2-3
CASSTGTDTQYF
TGTGCCAGCAGTACCGGCACAGATACGCAGTATTTT
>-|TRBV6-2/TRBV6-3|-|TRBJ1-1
CASTRRTDNTEAFF
TGTGCCAGCACTAGGAGGACAGACAACACTGAAGCTTTCTTT
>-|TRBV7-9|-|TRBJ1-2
CASNERSKRTNGYTF
TGTGCCAGCAACGAGCGGTCAAAAAGGACGAATGGCTACACCTTC
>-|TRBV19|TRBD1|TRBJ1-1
CASSTGRQGLNTEAFF
TGTGCCAGTAGTACAGGACGACAGGGCTTGAACACTGAAGCTTTCTTT
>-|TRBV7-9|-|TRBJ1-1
CASSSTWGTEAFF
TGTGCCAGCAGCTCGACTTGGGGGACTGAAGCTTTCTTT
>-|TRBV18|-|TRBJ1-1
CASSPPERAAGTEAFF
TGTGCCAGCTCACCACCGGAGAGGGCAGCAGGTACTGAAGCTTTCTTT
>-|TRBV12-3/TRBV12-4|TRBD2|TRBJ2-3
CASTGLAGGFASTDTQYF
TGTGCCAGCACCGGACTAGCGGGAGGGTTTGCTAGCACAGATACGCAGTATTTT
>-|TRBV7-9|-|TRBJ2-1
CASSLSWGDAYSYNEQFF
TGTGCCAGCAGCTTATCGTGGGGGGACGCCTACTCCTACAATGAGCAGTTCTTC
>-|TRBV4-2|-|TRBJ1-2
CASSPTPTGAYGYTF
TGTGCCAGCAGCCCGACACCCACAGGAGCCTATGGCTACACCTTC
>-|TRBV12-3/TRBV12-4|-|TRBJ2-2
CASSPRDGPGTGELFF
TGTGCCAGCAGTCCCCGAGATGGGCCGGGCACCGGGGAGCTGTTTTTT
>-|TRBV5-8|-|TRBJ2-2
CASSRVKQTGELFF
TGTGCCAGCAGCAGGGTGAAGCAGACCGGGGAGCTGTTTTTT
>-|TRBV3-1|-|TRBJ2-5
CASSHLLGQEETQYF
TGTGCCAGCAGCCACCTTCTTGGGCAGGAAGAGACCCAGTACTTC
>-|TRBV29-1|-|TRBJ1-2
CSVVQSHGYTF
TGCAGCGTTGTTCAGTCCCATGGCTACACCTTC
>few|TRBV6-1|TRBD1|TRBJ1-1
CASSVRQGRNTEAFF
TGTGCCAGCAGTGTAAGACAGGGTAGGAACACTGAAGCTTTCTTT
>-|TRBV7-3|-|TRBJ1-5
CASRGGAREGDNQPQHF
TGTGCCAGCAGGGGGGGGGCGCGCGAAGGGGACAATCAGCCCCAGCATTTT
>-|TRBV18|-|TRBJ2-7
CASSPLVDSPARQYF
TGTGCCAGCTCACCCCTCGTAGACAGCCCAGCGAGACAGTACTTC
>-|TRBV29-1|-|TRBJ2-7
CSVAVSSYEQYF
TGCAGCGTTGCGGTCTCCTCCTACGAGCAGTACTTC
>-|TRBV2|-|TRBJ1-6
CASNKGASYNSPLHF
TGTGCCAGCAACAAGGGAGCGTCCTATAATTCACCCCTCCACTTT
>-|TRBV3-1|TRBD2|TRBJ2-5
CASSHRGGGETQYF
TGTGCCAGCAGCCACCGCGGGGGGGGAGAGACCCAGTACTTC
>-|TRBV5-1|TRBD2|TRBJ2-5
CASSWGGSPQETQYF
TGCGCCAGCAGCTGGGGGGGGAGCCCGCAAGAGACCCAGTACTTC
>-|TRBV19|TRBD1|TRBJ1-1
CASRHGQAGGGLSAEAFF
TGTGCCAGTAGGCATGGGCAGGCAGGGGGCGGCCTTTCGGCTGAAGCTTTCTTT
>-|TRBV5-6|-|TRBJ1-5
CASSVDRSNQPQHF
TGTGCCAGCAGCGTGGACCGATCCAATCAGCCCCAGCATTTT
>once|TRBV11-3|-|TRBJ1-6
CASRPDRNNSPLHF
TGTGCCAGCAGACCAGACAGGAATAATTCACCCCTCCACTTT
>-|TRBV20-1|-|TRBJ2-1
CSARGLSSSYNEQFF
TGCAGTGCTAGAGGGCTCTCGAGCTCCTACAATGAGCAGTTCTTC
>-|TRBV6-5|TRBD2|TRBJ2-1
CASSPRGLAINEQFF
TGTGCCAGCAGCCCCCGAGGACTAGCAATCAATGAGCAGTTCTTC
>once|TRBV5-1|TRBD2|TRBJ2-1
CASSLMVAGDNEQFF
TGCGCCAGCAGCTTGATGGTAGCGGGCGACAATGAGCAGTTCTTC
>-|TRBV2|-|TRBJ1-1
CAALRGSRTEAFF
TGTGCCGCCCTACGGGGGAGTCGGACTGAAGCTTTCTTT
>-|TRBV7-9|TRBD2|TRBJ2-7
CASSPPRASGIRSYEQYF
TGTGCCAGCAGCCCTCCGCGGGCTAGCGGGATACGCTCCTACGAGCAGTACTTC
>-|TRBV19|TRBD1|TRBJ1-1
CASSLGDRGSAEAFF
TGTGCCAGTAGTTTGGGGGACAGGGGGAGCGCTGAAGCTTTCTTT
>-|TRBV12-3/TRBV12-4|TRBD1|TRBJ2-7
CASSLALVGTVFEQYF
TGTGCCAGCAGTTTAGCGCTAGTGGGGACAGTGTTCGAGCAGTACTTC
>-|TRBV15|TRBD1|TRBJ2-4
CATSREGPVYPGQGRKFKNIQYF
TGTGCCACCAGCAGAGAGGGGCCAGTATATCCGGGACAGGGTAGAAAGTTCAAAAACATTCAGTACTTC
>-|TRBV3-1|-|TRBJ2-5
CASSRGGRGRETQYF
TGTGCCAGCAGTCGTGGGGGTAGAGGGCGAGAGACCCAGTACTTC
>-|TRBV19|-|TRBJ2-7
CASSIGGTPSYEQYF
TGTGCCAGTAGTATAGGGGGGACACCTTCCTACGAGCAGTACTTC
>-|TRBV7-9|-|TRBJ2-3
CASSLGQLDTQYF
TGTGCCAGCAGCCTTGGCCAGCTAGATACGCAGTATTTT
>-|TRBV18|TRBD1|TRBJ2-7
CASSPPYSDRLANEQYF
TGTGCCAGCTCACCACCTTACTCGGACAGGCTCGCGAACGAGCAGTACTTC
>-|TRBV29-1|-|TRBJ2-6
CSVDREGSGANVLTF
TGCAGCGTCGACAGGGAGGGCTCTGGGGCCAACGTCCTGACTTTC
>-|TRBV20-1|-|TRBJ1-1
CSARPGGDTEAFF
TGCAGTGCCAGACCAGGTGGGGACACTGAAGCTTTCTTT
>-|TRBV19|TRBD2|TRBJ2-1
CASQTSGAIYNEQFF
TGTGCCAGTCAAACTAGCGGGGCTATCTACAATGAGCAGTTCTTC
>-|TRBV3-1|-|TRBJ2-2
CASSRASYVGTGELFF
TGTGCCAGCAGCCGGGCCTCTTACGTCGGAACCGGGGAGCTGTTTTTT
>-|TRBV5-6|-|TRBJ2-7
CASSLQGPSYEQYF
TGTGCCAGCAGCTTGCAGGGGCCCTCCTACGAGCAGTACTTC
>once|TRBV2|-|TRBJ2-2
CASSVDRTGELFF
TGTGCCAGCAGTGTTGACAGGACCGGGGAGCTGTTTTTT
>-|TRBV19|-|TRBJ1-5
CASSSRQFDYSNQPQHF
TGTGCCAGTAGTTCCCGACAGTTTGATTATAGCAATCAGCCCCAGCATTTT